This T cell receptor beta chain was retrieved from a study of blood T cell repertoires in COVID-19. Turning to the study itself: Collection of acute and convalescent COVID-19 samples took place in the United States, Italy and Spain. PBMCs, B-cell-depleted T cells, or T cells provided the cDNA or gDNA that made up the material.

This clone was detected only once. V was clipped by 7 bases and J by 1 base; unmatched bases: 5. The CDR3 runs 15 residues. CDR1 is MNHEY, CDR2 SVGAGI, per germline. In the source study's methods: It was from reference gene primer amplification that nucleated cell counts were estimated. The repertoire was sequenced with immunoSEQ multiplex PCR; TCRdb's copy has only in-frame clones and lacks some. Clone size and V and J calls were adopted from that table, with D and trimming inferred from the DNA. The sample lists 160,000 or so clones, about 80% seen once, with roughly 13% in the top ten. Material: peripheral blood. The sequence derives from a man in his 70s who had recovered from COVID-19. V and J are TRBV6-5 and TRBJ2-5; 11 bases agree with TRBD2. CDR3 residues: CASNPGTSGQETQYF. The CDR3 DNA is TGTGCCAGCAATCCCGGGACTAGCGGCCAAGAGACCCAGTACTTC.